This T cell receptor (beta chain) was recorded in a study of CD8 T cells in ankylosing spondylitis. Study observations and caveats: Ankylosing spondylitis blood seemed to carry a telltale TCR beta motif made of fewer than 10 highly homologous variants. In peripheral blood, disease-linked CD8+ clones occurred at relatively low frequencies. Enrichment of disease-linked clones was reportedly significant in matched ankylosing spondylitis synovial fluid. Some motif variants had been reported before (in reactive arthritis synovial fluid and blood).

Molecular-barcoded quantitative 5'-RACE produced these TCR beta libraries. TCRdb recomputed calls from the 5' RACE reads with MiXCR, one row per CDR3 protein. The table lists around 450,000 distinct CDR3 sequences, 26% of them singletons, with about 0.9% in the top ten. J lost 10 bases, V lost 5 bases, and 10 bases had no gene match. There are 16 residues in the CDR3. As for this clonotype: The antigen is unknown.

Specimen: blood, either unsorted or a sorted T cell fraction (not recorded which). The source is a male donor with ankylosing spondylitis. The V call is TRBV23-1, the J call TRBJ2-1; 14 bases match TRBD2. TRBV23-1 is recorded as an ORF, its role being uncertain. The CDR3 here is CASSNGTSGSKGEQFF. For the CDR3, the DNA is TGCGCCAGCAGTAATGGGACTAGCGGGAGTAAAGGAGAGCAGTTCTTC.